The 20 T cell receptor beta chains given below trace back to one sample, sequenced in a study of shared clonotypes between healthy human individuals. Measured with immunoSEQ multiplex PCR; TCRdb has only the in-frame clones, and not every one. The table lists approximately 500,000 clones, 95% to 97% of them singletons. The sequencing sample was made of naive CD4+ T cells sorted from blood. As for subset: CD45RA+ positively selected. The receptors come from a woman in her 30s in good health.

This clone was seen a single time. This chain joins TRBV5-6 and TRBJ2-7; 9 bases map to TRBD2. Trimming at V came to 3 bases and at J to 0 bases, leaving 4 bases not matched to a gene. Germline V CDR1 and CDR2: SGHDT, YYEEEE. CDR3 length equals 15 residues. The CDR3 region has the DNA TGTGCCAGCAGCTCGACTAGCGGAAGCTCCTACGAGCAGTACTTC. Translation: CASSSTSGSSYEQYF.

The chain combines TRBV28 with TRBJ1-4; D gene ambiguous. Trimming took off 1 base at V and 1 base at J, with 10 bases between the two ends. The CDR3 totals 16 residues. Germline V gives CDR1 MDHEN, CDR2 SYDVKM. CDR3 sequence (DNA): TGTGCCAGCAGTTTATCTCTCGACGTAACTAATGAAAAACTGTTTTTT. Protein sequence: CASSLSLDVTNEKLFF. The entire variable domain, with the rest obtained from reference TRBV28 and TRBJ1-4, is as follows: DVKVTQSSRYLVKRTGEKVFLECVQDMDHENMFWYRQDPGLGLRLIYFSYDVKMKEKGDIPEGYSVSREKKERFSLILESASTNQTSMYLCASSLSLDVTNEKLFFGSGTQLSVL.

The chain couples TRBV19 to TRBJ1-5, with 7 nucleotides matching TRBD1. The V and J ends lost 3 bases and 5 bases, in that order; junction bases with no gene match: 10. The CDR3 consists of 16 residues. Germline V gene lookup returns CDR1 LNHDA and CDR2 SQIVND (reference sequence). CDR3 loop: CASSMWSTGNHQPQHF. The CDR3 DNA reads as TGTGCCAGTAGTATGTGGTCGACAGGGAATCATCAGCCCCAGCATTTT.

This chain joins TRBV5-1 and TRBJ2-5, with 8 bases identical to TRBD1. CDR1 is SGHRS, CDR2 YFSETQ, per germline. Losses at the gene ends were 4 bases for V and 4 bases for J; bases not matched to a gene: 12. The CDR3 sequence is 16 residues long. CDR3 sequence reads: CASSVARLTGVETQYF. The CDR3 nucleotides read TGCGCCAGCAGCGTAGCACGGTTGACAGGGGTAGAGACCCAGTACTTC.

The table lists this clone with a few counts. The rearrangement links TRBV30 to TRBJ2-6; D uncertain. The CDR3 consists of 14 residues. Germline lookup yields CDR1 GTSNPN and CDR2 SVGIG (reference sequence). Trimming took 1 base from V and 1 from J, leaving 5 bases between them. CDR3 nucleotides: TGTGCCTGGAGTGCAAAATCTGGGGCCAACGTCCTGACTTTC. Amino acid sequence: CAWSAKSGANVLTF.

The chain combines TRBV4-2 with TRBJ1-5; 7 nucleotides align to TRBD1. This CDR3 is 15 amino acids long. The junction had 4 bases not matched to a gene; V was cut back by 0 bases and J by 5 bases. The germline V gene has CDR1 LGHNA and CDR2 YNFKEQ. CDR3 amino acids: CASSQDEGAYQPQHF. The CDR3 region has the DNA TGTGCCAGCAGCCAAGACGAGGGGGCGTATCAGCCCCAGCATTTT.

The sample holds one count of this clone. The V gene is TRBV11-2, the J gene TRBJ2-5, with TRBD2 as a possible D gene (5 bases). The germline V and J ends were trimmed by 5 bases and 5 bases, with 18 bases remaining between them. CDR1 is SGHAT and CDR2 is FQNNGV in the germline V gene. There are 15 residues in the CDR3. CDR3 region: CASSQQRGLVETQYF. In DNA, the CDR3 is TGTGCCAGCAGCCAACAGCGAGGGCTAGTTGAGACCCAGTACTTC. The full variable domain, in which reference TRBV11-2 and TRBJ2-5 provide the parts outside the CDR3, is EAGVAQSPRYKIIEKRQSVAFWCNPISGHATLYWYQQILGQGPKLLIQFQNNGVVDDSQLPKDRFSAERLKGVDSTLKIQPAKLEDSAVYLCASSQQRGLVETQYFGPGTRLLVL.

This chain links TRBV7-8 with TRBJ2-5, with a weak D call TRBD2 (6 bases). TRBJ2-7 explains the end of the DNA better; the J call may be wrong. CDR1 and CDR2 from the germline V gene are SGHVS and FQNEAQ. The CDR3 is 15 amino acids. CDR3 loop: CASSFGGAALYEQYF. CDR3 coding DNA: TGTGCCAGCAGCTTTGGCGGGGCAGCGTTATACGAGCAGTACTTC.

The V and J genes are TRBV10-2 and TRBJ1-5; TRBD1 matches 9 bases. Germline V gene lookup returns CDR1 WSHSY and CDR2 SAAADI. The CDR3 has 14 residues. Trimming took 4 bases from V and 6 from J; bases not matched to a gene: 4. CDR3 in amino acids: CASSAGDRVQPQHF. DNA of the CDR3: TGCGCCAGCAGTGCCGGGGACAGGGTTCAGCCCCAGCATTTT.

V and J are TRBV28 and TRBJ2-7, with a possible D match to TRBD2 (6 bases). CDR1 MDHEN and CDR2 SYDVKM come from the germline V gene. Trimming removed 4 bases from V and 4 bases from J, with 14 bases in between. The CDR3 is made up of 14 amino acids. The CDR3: CASSYHRRAYEQYF. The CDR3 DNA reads TGTGCCAGCAGTTACCATCGGAGGGCATACGAGCAGTACTTC.

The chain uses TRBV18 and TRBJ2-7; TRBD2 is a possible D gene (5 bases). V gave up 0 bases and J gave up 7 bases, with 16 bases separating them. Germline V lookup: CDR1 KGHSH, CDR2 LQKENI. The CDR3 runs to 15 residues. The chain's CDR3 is CASSPPWRVGGEQYF. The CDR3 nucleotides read TGTGCCAGCTCACCACCGTGGCGGGTGGGTGGGGAGCAGTACTTC.

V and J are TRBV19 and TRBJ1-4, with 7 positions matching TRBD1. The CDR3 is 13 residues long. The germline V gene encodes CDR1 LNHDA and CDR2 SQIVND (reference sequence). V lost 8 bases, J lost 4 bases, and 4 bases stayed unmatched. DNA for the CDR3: TGTGCCAGTTCCGGGACAGATAATGAAAAACTGTTTTTT. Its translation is CASSGTDNEKLFF. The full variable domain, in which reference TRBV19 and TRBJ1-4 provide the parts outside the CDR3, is DGGITQSPKYLFRKEGQNVTLSCEQNLNHDAMYWYRQDPGQGLRLIYYSQIVNDFQKGDIAEGYSVSREKKESFPLTVTSAQKNPTAFYLCASSGTDNEKLFFGSGTQLSVL.

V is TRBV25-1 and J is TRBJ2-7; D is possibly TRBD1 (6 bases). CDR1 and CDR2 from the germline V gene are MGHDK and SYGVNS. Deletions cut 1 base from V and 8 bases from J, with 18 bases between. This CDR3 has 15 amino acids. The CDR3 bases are TGTGCCAGCAGTGAATTCCGCCGAGATGGGGGCAAGCAGTACTTC. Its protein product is CASSEFRRDGGKQYF.

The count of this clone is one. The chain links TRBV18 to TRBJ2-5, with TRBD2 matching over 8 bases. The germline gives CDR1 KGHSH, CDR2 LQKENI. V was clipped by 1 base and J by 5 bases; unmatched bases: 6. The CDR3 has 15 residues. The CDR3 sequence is CASSPRTGGPETQYF. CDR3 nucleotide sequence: TGTGCCAGCTCACCACGGACGGGAGGGCCGGAGACCCAGTACTTC.

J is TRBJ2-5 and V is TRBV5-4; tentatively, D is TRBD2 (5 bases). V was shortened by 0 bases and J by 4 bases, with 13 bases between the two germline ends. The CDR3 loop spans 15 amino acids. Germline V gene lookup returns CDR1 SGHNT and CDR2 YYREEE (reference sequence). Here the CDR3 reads CASSLAGVFGETQYF. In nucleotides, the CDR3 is TGTGCCAGCAGCTTGGCCGGGGTTTTCGGAGAGACCCAGTACTTC.

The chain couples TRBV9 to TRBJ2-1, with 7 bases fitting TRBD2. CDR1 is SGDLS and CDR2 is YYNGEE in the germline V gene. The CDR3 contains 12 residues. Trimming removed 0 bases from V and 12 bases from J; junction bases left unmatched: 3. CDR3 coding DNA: TGTGCCAGCAGCGTAGACGGGGGGTCGCAGTTCTTC. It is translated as CASSVDGGSQFF.

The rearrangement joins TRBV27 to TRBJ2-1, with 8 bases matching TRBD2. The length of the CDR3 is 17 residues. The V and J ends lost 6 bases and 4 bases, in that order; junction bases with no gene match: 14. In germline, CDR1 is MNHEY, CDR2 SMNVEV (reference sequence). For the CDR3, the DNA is TGTGCCAGCAGGCTTAGCGGGATCGTGAACACGTACAATGAGCAGTTCTTC. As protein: CASRLSGIVNTYNEQFF.

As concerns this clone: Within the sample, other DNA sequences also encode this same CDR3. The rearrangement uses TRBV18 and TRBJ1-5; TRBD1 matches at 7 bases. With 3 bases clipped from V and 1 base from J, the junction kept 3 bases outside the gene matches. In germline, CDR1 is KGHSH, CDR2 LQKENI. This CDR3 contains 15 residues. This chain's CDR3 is CASSPQGGSNQPQHF. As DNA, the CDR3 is TGTGCCAGCTCACCGCAGGGGGGAAGCAATCAGCCCCAGCATTTT.

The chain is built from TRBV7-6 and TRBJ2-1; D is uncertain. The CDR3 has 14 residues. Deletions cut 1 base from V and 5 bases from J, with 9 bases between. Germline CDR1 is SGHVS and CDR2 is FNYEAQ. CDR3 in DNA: TGTGCCAGCAGCTTAGTATCGTTGGACAATGAGCAGTTCTTC. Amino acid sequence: CASSLVSLDNEQFF. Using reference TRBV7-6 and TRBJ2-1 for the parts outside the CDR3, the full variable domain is GAGVSQSPRYKVTKRGQDVALRCDPISGHVSLYWYRQALGQGPEFLTYFNYEAQQDKSGLPNDRFSAERPEGSISTLTIQRTEQRDSAMYRCASSLVSLDNEQFFGPGTRLTVL.

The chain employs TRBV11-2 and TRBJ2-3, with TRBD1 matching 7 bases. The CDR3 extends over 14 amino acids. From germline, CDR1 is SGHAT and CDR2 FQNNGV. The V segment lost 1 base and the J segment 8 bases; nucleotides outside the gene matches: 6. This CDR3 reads CASSLAGQQVTQYF. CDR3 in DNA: TGTGCCAGCAGCTTAGCGGGACAGCAGGTTACGCAGTATTTT.